The 11 T cell receptor beta chains presented below share a single source sample, sequenced in a study of long-term antiretroviral therapy in people with HIV. Researchers ran immunoSEQ v3.0 at survey level. TCRdb's table, derived via immunoSEQ multiplex PCR, lists solely in-frame clones and lacks some. The sample shows 25,000 to 35,000 clones, 70% to 90% of them seen only once. This sample comprised unsorted PBMCs, obtained around 5 years before starting antiretroviral therapy. These receptors came from a man aged 45-65 years with HIV.

The V gene is TRBV14, the J gene TRBJ2-4, with D perhaps TRBD1 or TRBD2 (5 bases each). This CDR3 is built from 18 residues. V was trimmed by 0 bases and J by 0 bases, leaving 15 bases between them. Germline assignment: CDR1 SGHDN and CDR2 FVKESK. The CDR3 DNA is TGTGCCAGCAGCCAAGATCTAGGGGACCGGGGAGCCAAAAACATTCAGTACTTC. This encodes CASSQDLGDRGAKNIQYF.

The genes are TRBV6-5 and TRBJ2-1; TRBD2 matches at 7 bases. From germline, CDR1 is MNHEY and CDR2 SVGAGI. J was trimmed by 10 bases and V by 10 bases; bases with no gene match: 13. The CDR3 runs to 13 residues. The CDR3 region is CAKIAGPPAEQFF. Written as DNA, the CDR3 is TGTGCCAAAATAGCGGGTCCGCCGGCCGAGCAGTTCTTC.

The chain uses TRBV7-2 and TRBJ2-1, with a tentative D call TRBD2 (5 bases). V gave up 3 bases and J gave up 5 bases, with 14 bases separating them. The CDR3 has 15 residues. CDR1 and CDR2 (germline): SGHTA, FQGNSA. The CDR3 bases are TGTGCCAGCAGCTTGAGGGTGGAAGGCAACAATGAGCAGTTCTTC. Its translation: CASSLRVEGNNEQFF.

This clone was seen only a few times. This chain's CDR3 is CASSFVGGDYGYTF. Written as DNA, the CDR3 is TGTGCCAGCAGCTTCGTTGGGGGGGACTATGGCTACACCTTC. The chain has TRBV7-2 and TRBJ1-2, with a possible D match to TRBD1 (5 bases). The CDR3 length is 14 residues. In germline, CDR1 is SGHTA, CDR2 FQGNSA. V lost 3 bases and J 3 bases, leaving 11 bases between the germline ends.

The rearrangement links TRBV5-1 to TRBJ2-3; 11 bases align to TRBD1. CDR1 is SGHRS and CDR2 is YFSETQ in the germline V gene. The CDR3 covers 15 residues. Germline trimming cut 4 bases from V and 4 bases from J; bases unmatched to any gene: 5. CDR3 in DNA: TGCGCCAGCAGCCTGACGGGACAGGGGGCAGATACGCAGTATTTT. It specifies CASSLTGQGADTQYF.

The V and J genes are TRBV5-1 and TRBJ2-3, with unresolved D. This CDR3 region has 14 residues. Trimming shortened V by 4 bases and J by 0 bases, and 9 bases separated the two germline ends. Germline V lookup: CDR1 SGHRS, CDR2 YFSETQ. In DNA form, the CDR3 reads TGCGCCAGCAGCCCACGAACTAGCACAGATACGCAGTATTTT. The encoded protein is CASSPRTSTDTQYF.

J is TRBJ1-5 and V is TRBV19; 7 bases map to TRBD1. The germline V gene encodes CDR1 LNHDA and CDR2 SQIVND (reference sequence). V was pared by 3 bases and J by 3 bases, with 5 bases of the junction left unmatched. The CDR3 is 15 amino acids. CDR3 in amino acids: CASSIEGADNQPQHF. CDR3 nucleotide sequence: TGTGCCAGTAGTATCGAGGGGGCGGACAATCAGCCCCAGCATTTT.

This chain joins TRBV7-2 and TRBJ1-1; TRBD1 is a possible D gene (6 bases). Germline V gene sequence: CDR1 SGHTA, CDR2 FQGNSA. The V gene lost 5 bases and the J gene lost 3 bases, with 13 bases spanning the gap. This CDR3 is built from 14 residues. In DNA form, the CDR3 reads TGTGCCAGCAGCACCCGACAGGCCCACACTGAAGCTTTCTTT. It translates to CASSTRQAHTEAFF.

Remarks on this clone: This specimen includes other DNA sequences encoding the same CDR3. The chain recombines TRBV5-1 with TRBJ2-3, with D maybe TRBD1 (5 bases). V gave up 0 bases and J gave up 0 bases, with 5 bases separating them. Germline V gene lookup returns CDR1 SGHRS and CDR2 YFSETQ. CDR3 size: 14 residues. The CDR3 loop reads CASSLGQSTDTQYF. Here the CDR3 DNA reads TGCGCCAGCAGCTTGGGACAGAGCACAGATACGCAGTATTTT. Together with reference TRBV5-1 and TRBJ2-3, the CDR3 gives the full variable domain: KAGVTQTPRYLIKTRGQQVTLSCSPISGHRSVSWYQQTPGQGLQFLFEYFSETQRNKGNFPGRFSGRQFSNSRSEMNVSTLELGDSALYLCASSLGQSTDTQYFGPGTRLTVL.

The chain is built from TRBV7-9 and TRBJ2-2; D ambiguous. Trimming pared 2 bases from V and 6 bases from J, leaving 13 bases between. CDR1 and CDR2 from the germline V gene are SEHNR and FQNEAQ (reference sequence). The CDR3 is 15 residues long. The CDR3 spells CASSLKSRQPGELFF. Written as DNA, the CDR3 is TGTGCCAGCAGCTTAAAATCTCGGCAGCCCGGGGAGCTGTTTTTT.

The gene calls are TRBV2 and TRBJ1-4; possibly TRBD1 for D (6 bases). The V gene's germline CDR1 is SNHLY and CDR2 FYNNEI. V was pared by 1 base and J by 11 bases, with 11 bases between. CDR3 length: 13 residues. The chain's CDR3 is CASSEGSGDKLFF. CDR3 coding DNA: TGTGCCAGCAGTGAAGGGTCAGGGGATAAACTGTTTTTT.